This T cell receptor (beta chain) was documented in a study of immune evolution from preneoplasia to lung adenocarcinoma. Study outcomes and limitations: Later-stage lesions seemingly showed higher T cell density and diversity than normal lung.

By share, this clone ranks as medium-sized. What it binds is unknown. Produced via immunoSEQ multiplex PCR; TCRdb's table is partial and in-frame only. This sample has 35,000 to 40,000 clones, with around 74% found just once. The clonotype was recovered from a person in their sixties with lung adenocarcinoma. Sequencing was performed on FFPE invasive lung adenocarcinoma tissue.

CDR3 in DNA: TGTGCTAGCTCGGGAGCAGGCTATGGCTACACCTTC. Translating it yields CASSGAGYGYTF. The V gene is TRBV12-5, the J gene TRBJ1-2; no clear D gene. Deletions cut 9 bases from V and 4 bases from J, with 12 bases between. The CDR3 sequence is 12 residues long. Germline assignment: CDR1 LGHNT and CDR2 FRNRAP.